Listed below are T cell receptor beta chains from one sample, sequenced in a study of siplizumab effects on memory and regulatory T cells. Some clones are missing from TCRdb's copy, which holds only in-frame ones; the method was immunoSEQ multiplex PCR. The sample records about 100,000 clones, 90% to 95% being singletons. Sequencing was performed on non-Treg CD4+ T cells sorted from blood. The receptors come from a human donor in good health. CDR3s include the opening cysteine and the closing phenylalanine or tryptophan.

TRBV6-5,CASTRGGETQYF
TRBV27,CASSYRAVFGETQYF
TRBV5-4,CASSLRPTSGDYNEQFF
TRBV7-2,CASSLDGNTGELFF
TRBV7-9,CASNRGRFTDTQYF
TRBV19,CASRRSGDSNQPQHF
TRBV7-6,CASSLLQGEYSNQPQHF
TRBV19,CASGTLREQYF
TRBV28,CASSRQIANYGYTF
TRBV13,CASSSRTGDTQYF
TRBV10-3,CAISEADRSNQPQHF
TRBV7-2,CASSLATTGQYF
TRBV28,CASIKRQPYEQFF
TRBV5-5,CASRIAGSYYGYTF
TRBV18,CASSPGTGTYEQYF
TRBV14,CASSQAGTENNEQFF
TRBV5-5,CASSWDRGGTGELFF
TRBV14,CASSRGSNQPQHF
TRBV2,CASRADRANTGELFF
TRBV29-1,CSVAPPSGRAIETQYF
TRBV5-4,CASSPTGGATYEQYF
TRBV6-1,CASSEAWGTDTQYF
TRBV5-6,CASSRTGAAYEQYF
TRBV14,CASSQRLVAGHNEQFF
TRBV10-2,CASTVAGGSYNEQFF
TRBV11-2,CASSLGVNEQFF
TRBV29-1,CSVDGTDKNTEAFF
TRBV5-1,CASSYESSYGYTF
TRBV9,CASSVQGAGVNTQYF
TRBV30,CAWRFRGQNTEAFF
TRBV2,CASSESRGDETQYF
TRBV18,CASSLLAGGPGGAKNIQYF
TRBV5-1,CASSLTSGRTKGDEQYF
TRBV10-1,CASSGGGLNTEAFF
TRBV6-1,CASRNIYEQYF
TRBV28,CASSYSPTGSGYEQYF
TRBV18,CASSGGGNPSYEQYF
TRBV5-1,CASSLSQGTDTQYF
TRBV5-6,CASSLTGQRNTEAFF
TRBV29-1,CSVYFDLGETQYF
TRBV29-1,CSVDRGNTGELFF
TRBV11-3,CASSLGSGGSSYNEQFF
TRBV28,CASSRGGFANTGELFF
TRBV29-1,CSGDRAGSSTDTQYF
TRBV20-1,CSAYSPYGQFF
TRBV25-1,CASSERAEMNTEAFF
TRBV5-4,CASSLEWGRIQYEQYF
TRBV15,CATSYKTGVNGYTF
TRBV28,CASSLGTSGRRREQYF
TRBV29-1,CSGRQGGEEKLFF
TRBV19,CASSSSSGSTEFDEQFF
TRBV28,CASREQGNQPQHF
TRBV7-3,CASSFILATGANVLTF